The 32 T cell receptor beta chains below come from one sample, sequenced in a study of neurological immune-mediated disorders. In TCRdb, the 5' RACE reads were re-called with MiXCR into one record per CDR3 protein. Of about 74,000 distinct CDR3 sequences detected, 4% to 6% appear once; the ten largest clones hold 7.4%. What was sequenced was PBMCs. All receptors derive from a man aged 18 to 29 with multiple sclerosis.

There are many counts of this clonotype. This chain links TRBV20-1 with TRBJ2-5; D gene uncertain. The CDR3 runs to 12 residues. Trimming left V 5 bases short and J 2 bases short, with 9 bases between. Germline V gene lookup returns CDR1 DFQATT and CDR2 SNEGSKA (reference sequence). CDR3 amino acids: CSAGKPQETQYF. The CDR3 DNA reads as TGCAGTGCTGGGAAACCACAAGAGACCCAGTACTTC.

This chain connects TRBV5-1 to TRBJ1-1; 8 bases are shared with TRBD1. Losses at the gene ends were 5 bases for V and 5 bases for J; bases not matched to a gene: 8. This CDR3 has 14 amino acids. Germline loops: CDR1 SGHRS, CDR2 YFSETQ. The CDR3, as DNA: TGCGCCAGCAGACAGGGGGAAATAGGAACTGAAGCTTTCTTT. Encoded protein: CASRQGEIGTEAFF. The full variable domain, rest sourced from reference TRBV5-1 and TRBJ1-1, is KAGVTQTPRYLIKTRGQQVTLSCSPISGHRSVSWYQQTPGQGLQFLFEYFSETQRNKGNFPGRFSGRQFSNSRSEMNVSTLELGDSALYLCASRQGEIGTEAFFGQGTRLTVV.

This clonotype was seen ten or more times. The CDR3 DNA sequence: TGTGCCAGCAGCCAAGATATCAACACCGGGGAGCTGTTTTTT. It codes for CASSQDINTGELFF. V is TRBV3-1 and J is TRBJ2-2, with unresolved D. Germline CDR1 is LGHDT and CDR2 is YNNKEL (reference sequence). This CDR3 region has 14 residues. Deletions cut 0 bases from V and 2 bases from J, with 4 bases between.

This clonotype was found many times. This sequence joins TRBV14 and TRBJ1-4; TRBD1 matches at 7 bases. The CDR3 totals 18 residues. The V and J ends lost 0 bases and 0 bases, in that order; junction bases with no gene match: 7. In germline, CDR1 is SGHDN, CDR2 FVKESK. The CDR3 spells CASSQDRGTAATNEKLFF. Here the CDR3 DNA reads TGTGCCAGCAGCCAAGATCGAGGGACAGCCGCAACTAATGAAAAACTGTTTTTT.

This clonotype was counted ten times or more. The chain is built from TRBV20-1 and TRBJ2-1, with 7 bases fitting TRBD2. The CDR3 contains 15 residues. Germline values: CDR1 DFQATT, CDR2 SNEGSKA (reference sequence). Unmatched junction bases numbered 12, after V lost 3 bases and J lost 7 bases. The CDR3 region has the DNA TGCAGTGCTAGGGGGTCGGACACCGGGAGGAATGAGCAGTTCTTC. It is translated as CSARGSDTGRNEQFF.

This clonotype has ten or more counts. The chain joins TRBV7-2 to TRBJ2-1, with D perhaps being TRBD1 or TRBD2 (5 bases each). The germline CDR1 and CDR2 sequences are SGHTA and FQGNSA. The V and J ends lost 4 bases and 12 bases respectively, with 16 bases between them. The length of the CDR3 is 13 residues. The CDR3 DNA sequence: TGTGCCAGCAGCTCAACAGGTCGTCGGGGGCAGTTCTTC. Protein product: CASSSTGRRGQFF.

This clonotype was recorded many times. This chain connects TRBV20-1 to TRBJ2-1; 8 bases agree with TRBD2. This CDR3 region has 15 residues. CDR1 is DFQATT, CDR2 SNEGSKA, per germline (reference sequence). With 3 bases clipped from V and 5 bases from J, the junction kept 9 bases outside the gene matches. The CDR3 spells CSARVERGTNNEQFF. CDR3 in DNA: TGCAGTGCTAGGGTGGAGCGGGGGACCAACAATGAGCAGTTCTTC.

Turning to this clonotype: This may stem from a read error, because a much larger clone lies one nucleotide away. This chain uses TRBV15 with TRBJ2-2; D ambiguous. CDR1 is LNHNV and CDR2 is YYDKDF in the germline V gene (reference sequence). V lost 6 bases and J 2 bases, leaving 1 base between the germline ends. The CDR3 covers 11 residues. CDR3 coding DNA: TGTGCCACCAGAAACACCGGGGAGCTGTTTTTT. It encodes CATRNTGELFF.

This clonotype showed up many times. The chain has TRBV5-1 and TRBJ2-1; weak D call: TRBD2 (7 bases). V was shortened by 4 bases and J by 7 bases, with 27 bases between the two germline ends. Germline lookup yields CDR1 SGHRS and CDR2 YFSETQ. The CDR3 is 18 residues long. CDR3 DNA: TGCGCCAGCAGCCTCACGGAGAGAATCGGGGGGCGGCTTAATGAGCAGTTCTTC. Its translation: CASSLTERIGGRLNEQFF.

As to this clonotype: A clone one base away is much larger, so this may be a read error. As DNA, the CDR3 is TGTGCCAGCAGTTTAGCGATTAATCAGCCCCAGCATTTT. Translated, it gives CASSLAINQPQHF. The rearrangement joins TRBV12-3 or TRBV12-4 to TRBJ1-5; D not certain. This CDR3 has 13 residues. V was trimmed by 0 bases and J by 4 bases, leaving 4 bases between them.

This clonotype was seen at least ten times. The gene calls are TRBV7-8 and TRBJ1-1; 7 nucleotides line up with TRBD1. Per the germline V gene, CDR1 is SGHVS and CDR2 is FQNEAQ. V was pared by 2 bases and J by 4 bases, with 10 bases of the junction left unmatched. This CDR3 has 16 amino acids. The CDR3 bases are TGTGCCAGCAGCTTAACGTCCGCCAACAGGGGCACTGAAGCTTTCTTT. This gives the protein CASSLTSANRGTEAFF.

This clonotype was detected ten times or more. This chain connects TRBV2 to TRBJ2-5, with TRBD2 matching 14 bases. The trim removed 8 bases at V and 4 bases at J, leaving 6 bases unmatched. The CDR3 loop spans 15 amino acids. Germline-derived CDR1 and CDR2 are SNHLY and FYNNEI. This CDR3 reads CASGGTSGSRETQYF. In DNA form, the CDR3 reads TGTGCCAGCGGTGGGACTAGCGGGAGCCGAGAGACCCAGTACTTC.

This clonotype showed up many times. The V call is TRBV20-1, the J call TRBJ2-3; perhaps TRBD2 as D (7 bases). This CDR3 contains 15 residues. With 0 bases removed from V and 4 bases from J, the gap between germline ends came to 14 bases. The germline V gene encodes CDR1 DFQATT and CDR2 SNEGSKA (reference sequence). CDR3 loop: CSARDLRGGADTQYF. The DNA of the CDR3 is TGCAGTGCTAGAGATCTGAGGGGGGGAGCAGATACGCAGTATTTT.

This clonotype was counted at least ten times. The gene calls are TRBV20-1 and TRBJ2-3; D may correspond to TRBD1 or TRBD2 (6 bases each). CDR3 length: 14 amino acids. Trimming cost V 6 bases and J 3 bases, with 16 bases left between them. Germline-derived CDR1 and CDR2 are DFQATT and SNEGSKA (reference sequence). The CDR3 DNA reads as TGCAGTGCCAATGAGGGGGGCTCGACAGATACGCAGTATTTT. It translates to CSANEGGSTDTQYF.

This clonotype was detected ten times or more. The gene calls are TRBV7-2 and TRBJ2-1; 8 nucleotides line up with TRBD1. Germline V CDR1 and CDR2: SGHTA, FQGNSA. With V trimmed by 6 bases and J by 4 bases, 8 bases remained unmatched. The CDR3 loop spans 15 amino acids. CDR3 region: CASRRDRGSYNEQFF. CDR3 nucleotides: TGTGCCAGCAGGCGTGACAGGGGTTCATACAATGAGCAGTTCTTC.

This clonotype was seen at least ten times. This chain links TRBV5-1 with TRBJ1-1, with TRBD1 as a possible D gene (6 bases). This CDR3 comprises 16 residues. Germline CDR1 SGHRS, CDR2 YFSETQ. V was cut by 0 bases and J by 5 bases, with 17 bases left in between. In DNA, the CDR3 is TGCGCCAGCAGCTTGGTTGGACAGACTCGAGGGACTGAAGCTTTCTTT. It translates to CASSLVGQTRGTEAFF. The variable domain in full, with the rest retrieved from reference TRBV5-1 and TRBJ1-1, is KAGVTQTPRYLIKTRGQQVTLSCSPISGHRSVSWYQQTPGQGLQFLFEYFSETQRNKGNFPGRFSGRQFSNSRSEMNVSTLELGDSALYLCASSLVGQTRGTEAFFGQGTRLTVV.

This clonotype was seen only a few times. In DNA, the CDR3 is TGTGCCAGCAGCTTAACCCACAGGGATGGCTACACCTTC. It encodes CASSLTHRDGYTF. This rearrangement joins TRBV7-3 to TRBJ1-2, with D maybe TRBD1 (6 bases). Germline V CDR1 and CDR2: SGHTA, FQGTGA. The CDR3 length is 13 residues. V dropped 0 bases and J dropped 6 bases, with 8 bases sitting between them.

This clonotype was picked up a small number of times. This sequence joins TRBV12-3 or TRBV12-4 and TRBJ2-1, with D perhaps assigned TRBD1 or TRBD2 (5 bases each). The V and J ends lost 1 base and 6 bases respectively, with 16 bases between them. CDR3 length: 16 residues. CDR3 residues: CASSLGQGGPGNEQFF. The CDR3 DNA sequence: TGTGCCAGCAGTTTAGGGCAGGGCGGGCCAGGCAATGAGCAGTTCTTC.

The rearrangement joins TRBV10-2 to TRBJ2-5; D unresolved. Germline loops: CDR1 WSHSY, CDR2 SAAADI. The V gene lost 6 bases and the J gene lost 5 bases, with 10 bases spanning the gap. The CDR3 contains 12 residues. The CDR3, as DNA: TGCGCCAGCAGCATAGTAGGCGAGACCCAGTACTTC. Protein sequence: CASSIVGETQYF.

This clonotype was counted at least ten times. V and J are TRBV20-1 and TRBJ2-7; 12 positions agree with TRBD2. Per the germline V gene, CDR1 is DFQATT and CDR2 is SNEGSKA (reference sequence). This CDR3 is 14 amino acids long. Trimming took 2 bases from V and 5 from J; bases not matched to a gene: 4. The CDR3 loop is CSARNLAGGNEQYF. CDR3 DNA sequence: TGCAGTGCTAGAAACCTAGCGGGGGGGAACGAGCAGTACTTC.

In this sample, this clonotype turned up many times. V and J are TRBV7-9 and TRBJ2-5; maybe TRBD1 (5 bases). The CDR3 extends over 13 amino acids. Trimming pared 6 bases from V and 5 bases from J, leaving 13 bases between. CDR1 and CDR2 (germline): SEHNR, FQNEAQ (reference sequence). CDR3 protein: CASRGRKFETQYF. CDR3 nucleotide sequence: TGTGCCAGCAGGGGGCGGAAGTTTGAGACCCAGTACTTC.

A few counts support this clonotype. This chain joins TRBV7-2 and TRBJ2-7; 8 nucleotides align to TRBD1. Germline loops: CDR1 SGHTA, CDR2 FQGNSA. V shed 6 bases and J 1 base; nucleotides not matched to a gene: 17. CDR3 length: 18 residues. CDR3 sequence reads: CASSSRARPGQESYEQYF. CDR3 coding DNA: TGTGCCAGCAGTTCCCGGGCGAGACCGGGACAGGAGTCCTACGAGCAGTACTTC.

This clonotype was counted ten times or more. This sequence joins TRBV20-1 and TRBJ2-7; 7 nucleotides match TRBD1. In germline, CDR1 is DFQATT, CDR2 SNEGSKA (reference sequence). J was trimmed by 0 bases and V by 5 bases; bases with no gene match: 1. The CDR3 is 12 amino acids. The CDR3 nucleotides read TGCAGTGCTCGGGACAGCTCCTACGAGCAGTACTTC. Translation: CSARDSSYEQYF.

In this sample, this clonotype turned up many times. The chain combines TRBV6-5 with TRBJ2-2, with a weak D call TRBD2 (5 bases). The CDR3 sequence is 13 residues long. Trimming removed 7 bases from V and 5 bases from J, with 11 bases in between. Germline CDR1 is MNHEY and CDR2 is SVGAGI. The CDR3 loop reads CASTSGLTGELFF. Written as DNA, the CDR3 is TGTGCCAGCACCAGCGGTCTAACCGGGGAGCTGTTTTTT.

This clonotype was recorded many times. The chain combines TRBV12-3 or TRBV12-4 with TRBJ2-7, with 8 positions matching TRBD2. J gave up 4 bases and V 0 bases, and 11 bases lay outside the gene matches. This CDR3 is built from 17 residues. CDR3 loop: CASSLARDGGAGYEQYF. The CDR3 DNA follows: TGTGCCAGCAGTTTAGCGCGTGACGGGGGGGCCGGGTACGAGCAGTACTTC.

The sample holds many counts of this clonotype. V and J are TRBV20-1 and TRBJ2-5; either TRBD1 or TRBD2 may fit D (6 bases each). The CDR3 spans 14 residues. Trimming stripped 3 bases from V and 5 bases from J, with 16 bases between. Germline CDR1 DFQATT, CDR2 SNEGSKA (reference sequence). As DNA, the CDR3 is TGCAGTGCTAGGGAATGGGGGGCTGGGGAGACCCAGTACTTC. This codes for CSAREWGAGETQYF.

This clonotype was seen repeatedly, ten times or more. The gene calls are TRBV7-9 and TRBJ2-5; no reliable D call. Germline CDR1 SEHNR, CDR2 FQNEAQ (reference sequence). Between the trimmed V and J ends, which lost 5 bases and 4 bases, there was a span of 11 bases. CDR3 length: 13 amino acids. CDR3 residues: CASSRKPRETQYF. The CDR3 DNA reads as TGTGCCAGCAGCCGCAAGCCCCGAGAGACCCAGTACTTC.

This clonotype came up many times. The rearrangement joins TRBV6-2 or TRBV6-3 to TRBJ1-1; D remains ambiguous. This CDR3 is 14 amino acids long. V lost 7 bases, J lost 2 bases, and 14 bases lay in between. Germline lookup yields CDR1 MNHEY and CDR2 SVGEGT. The CDR3 region is CASTPDGANTEAFF. The CDR3 bases are TGTGCCAGCACCCCGGACGGAGCTAACACTGAAGCTTTCTTT.

This clonotype has at least ten counts. The V gene is TRBV7-2, the J gene TRBJ2-6, with D maybe TRBD1 (5 bases). The CDR3 covers 14 residues. Per germline, CDR1 SGHTA and CDR2 FQGNSA. With 8 bases removed from V and 4 bases from J, the gap between germline ends came to 12 bases. The CDR3 spells CASGDSSGANVLTF. The CDR3 bases are TGTGCCAGCGGAGACAGTTCCGGGGCCAACGTCCTGACTTTC.

This clonotype is medium-sized (0.01 to 0.1%). The chain is built from TRBV7-2 and TRBJ2-7, with 11 bases fitting TRBD2. The CDR3 is 15 amino acids. Germline trimming cut 5 bases from V and 2 bases from J; bases unmatched to any gene: 5. Germline V gene lookup returns CDR1 SGHTA and CDR2 FQGNSA. Here the CDR3 DNA reads TGTGCCAGCAGCGGGGGACTAGCGGCTACCTACGAGCAGTACTTC. It encodes CASSGGLAATYEQYF. The variable domain in full, completed from reference TRBV7-2 and TRBJ2-7, reads GAGVSQSPSNKVTEKGKDVELRCDPISGHTALYWYRQSLGQGLEFLIYFQGNSAPDKSGLPSDRFSAERTGGSVSTLTIQRTQQEDSAVYLCASSGGLAATYEQYFGPGTRLTVT.

In this sample, this clonotype turned up many times. This chain uses TRBV12-3 or TRBV12-4 with TRBJ2-1; D is possibly TRBD2 (7 bases). V was shortened by 0 bases and J by 7 bases, with 10 bases between the two germline ends. The CDR3 is 14 amino acids. CDR3 DNA sequence: TGTGCCAGCAGTTTAGCGGGGGGGCCAAATGAGCAGTTCTTC. Its protein is CASSLAGGPNEQFF.

The sample holds many counts of this clonotype. CDR3 DNA sequence: TGCAGTGCTAGAGGGCGTGGGACTAATGAAAAACTGTTTTTT. As protein: CSARGRGTNEKLFF. The gene calls are TRBV20-1 and TRBJ1-4; D not resolved. V was trimmed by 1 base and J by 2 bases, leaving 8 bases between them. The CDR3 extends over 14 amino acids. Germline values: CDR1 DFQATT, CDR2 SNEGSKA (reference sequence).